This passage covers 15 T cell receptor beta chains from one sample sequenced in a study of cytomegalovirus exposure and HLA in healthy donors listed by TCRdb under 2017. Library generation was performed with the immunoSEQ multiplex PCR assay. For the multiplex PCR, a mixture combining 60 forward primers for TCR Vbeta segments and 13 reverse primers for TCR Jbeta segments was used. The source is immuneACCESS, and TCRdb retained only in-frame sequences with V and J called. Part of the clones is not carried over; for the studies checked, unresolved V genes explain less than half of this, and the remainder is unexplained. The sample table contains roughly 130,000 clones; only one count was recorded for roughly 84% of them. The ten largest account for more than 1.5% of the sample. Material: PBMCs. These receptors originate from a boy aged 10-17 years in good health and CMV-seronegative.

The chain carries TRBV9 and TRBJ2-5, with D perhaps TRBD2 (5 bases). The germline gives CDR1 SGDLS, CDR2 YYNGEE. This CDR3 comprises 14 residues. The ends were cut back, 0 bases at V and 2 bases at J, with 8 bases in the middle. CDR3: CASSVGGLQETQYF. The CDR3, as DNA: TGTGCCAGCAGCGTAGGTGGACTTCAAGAGACCCAGTACTTC.

The chain combines TRBV14 with TRBJ1-1; TRBD1 matches 10 bases. Trimming at V came to 6 bases and at J to 6 bases, leaving 4 bases not matched to a gene. Germline loops: CDR1 SGHDN, CDR2 FVKESK. CDR3 size: 13 residues. The CDR3 DNA follows: TGTGCCAGCAGGCGACAGGGGGCTTCTGAAGCTTTCTTT. Encoded protein: CASRRQGASEAFF.

This chain joins TRBV20-1 and TRBJ2-5; D unresolved. Germline-derived CDR1 and CDR2 are DFQATT and SNEGSKA (reference sequence). The CDR3 sequence is 11 residues long. Trimming shortened V by 2 bases and J by 5 bases, and 6 bases separated the two germline ends. CDR3 in DNA: TGCAGTGCTAGACGCGAGGAGACCCAGTACTTC. Protein sequence: CSARREETQYF.

This chain joins TRBV15 and TRBJ1-5, with TRBD1 as a possible D gene (5 bases). V was pared by 0 bases and J by 4 bases, with 10 bases between. In germline, CDR1 is LNHNV, CDR2 YYDKDF (reference sequence). The CDR3 consists of 15 residues. The CDR3 region has the DNA TGTGCCACCAGCAGAGATAGGGGCCTTAATCAGCCCCAGCATTTT. It specifies CATSRDRGLNQPQHF. Using reference TRBV15 and TRBJ1-5 for the parts outside the CDR3, the full variable domain is DAMVIQNPRYQVTQFGKPVTLSCSQTLNHNVMYWYQQKSSQAPKLLFHYYDKDFNNEADTPDNFQSRRPNTSFCFLDIRSPGLGDTAMYLCATSRDRGLNQPQHFGDGTRLSIL.

The genes are TRBV2 and TRBJ1-1, with D possibly TRBD1 on 6 matching bases. The CDR3 consists of 15 residues. V lost 3 bases to trimming and J lost 3 bases, with 14 bases between them. The V gene's germline CDR1 is SNHLY and CDR2 FYNNEI. The CDR3 reads CASSDSGDVYTEAFF. The CDR3 nucleotides are TGTGCCAGCAGTGATTCAGGGGACGTGTACACTGAAGCTTTCTTT. Full variable domain (rest looked up from reference TRBV2 and TRBJ1-1): EPEVTQTPSHQVTQMGQEVILRCVPISNHLYFYWYRQILGQKVEFLVSFYNNEISEKSEIFDDQFSVERPDGSNFTLKIRSTKLEDSAMYFCASSDSGDVYTEAFFGQGTRLTVV.

This sequence joins TRBV5-6 and TRBJ1-5; possible D gene TRBD1, 5 bases. The germline V and J ends were trimmed by 2 bases and 10 bases, with 19 bases remaining between them. The CDR3 loop spans 15 amino acids. Germline CDR1 is SGHDT and CDR2 is YYEEEE. CDR3 region: CASSFWSFTGRPQHF. CDR3 in DNA: TGTGCCAGCAGCTTTTGGAGTTTTACAGGCCGCCCCCAGCATTTT.

This rearrangement joins TRBV7-9 to TRBJ1-6; 8 bases map to TRBD1. This CDR3 is built from 15 residues. In germline, CDR1 is SEHNR, CDR2 FQNEAQ (reference sequence). V lost 2 bases to trimming and J lost 10 bases; unmatched junction nucleotides: 7. The CDR3 loop reads CASSLSGQGGSPLHF. In nucleotides, the CDR3 is TGTGCCAGCAGCTTAAGTGGACAGGGTGGCTCACCCCTCCACTTT.

With respect to this clone: The junction shows a germline mismatch at one end, possibly a read error. This sequence joins TRBV7-7 and TRBJ2-5, with a possible D match to TRBD1 (5 bases). CDR1 and CDR2 from the germline V gene are SSHAT and FNYEAQ (reference sequence). The CDR3 sequence is 15 residues long. Written as DNA, the CDR3 is TGTGCTAGCAGCCCCGAGTCGTCGAAGGGGGAGACCCAGTACTTC. It specifies CASSPESSKGETQYF.

The rearrangement joins TRBV11-3 to TRBJ2-5; TRBD1 matches at 11 bases. With 4 bases clipped from V and 6 bases from J, the junction kept 4 bases outside the gene matches. In germline, CDR1 is SGHNT, CDR2 YENEEA. The CDR3 consists of 14 residues. In nucleotides, the CDR3 is TGTGCCAGCAGCTCAGGACAGGGGGCCAAGACCCAGTACTTC. Translation gives CASSSGQGAKTQYF.

Only one count was recorded for this clone. The rearrangement links TRBV2 to TRBJ2-6, with 7 bases aligning to TRBD1. Per germline, CDR1 SNHLY and CDR2 FYNNEI. V was pared by 6 bases and J by 5 bases, with 7 bases of the junction left unmatched. The CDR3 sequence is 15 residues long. Here the CDR3 reads CASRIDRVWANVLTF. The CDR3 nucleotides read TGTGCCAGCAGAATCGACAGGGTCTGGGCCAACGTCCTGACTTTC.

The genes are TRBV6-1 and TRBJ1-2; 8 bases match TRBD1. The CDR3 has 15 residues. J was trimmed by 4 bases and V by 6 bases; bases with no gene match: 10. Germline V gives CDR1 MNHNS, CDR2 SASEGT. The CDR3 region is CASSGRLTGGYGYTF. In nucleotides, the CDR3 is TGTGCCAGCAGCGGCCGATTAACAGGGGGCTATGGCTACACCTTC.

The J gene is TRBJ2-3, the V gene TRBV29-1; 8 bases agree with TRBD2. The germline CDR1 and CDR2 sequences are SQVTM and ANQGSEA. V trimming: 3 bases; J trimming: 0 bases; junction bases outside the gene matches: 2. The CDR3 spans 14 residues. The CDR3 coding sequence is TGCAGCGTTGAGGGCGGGGGGAGCACAGATACGCAGTATTTT. Translating it yields CSVEGGGSTDTQYF.

J is TRBJ2-3 and V is TRBV6-6, with D perhaps matching TRBD1 (6 bases). The CDR3 length is 14 residues. V lost 2 bases, J lost 4 bases, and 10 bases lay in between. CDR1 and CDR2 from the germline V gene are MNHNY and SVGAGI (reference sequence). This CDR3 reads CASSYVQGADTQYF. As DNA, the CDR3 is TGTGCCAGCAGTTACGTACAGGGAGCAGATACGCAGTATTTT.

This clone was observed a single time. The chain combines TRBV27 with TRBJ1-5, with D possibly TRBD1 on 6 matching bases. Looked up from germline, CDR1 is MNHEY and CDR2 is SMNVEV (reference sequence). The CDR3 covers 15 residues. The ends were cut back, 4 bases at V and 6 bases at J, with 16 bases in the middle. CDR3 sequence: CASSSLGAGAQPQHF. The CDR3 DNA is TGTGCCAGCAGTTCCCTCGGGGCAGGGGCTCAGCCCCAGCATTTT.

As DNA, the CDR3 is TGTGCCCCGGTTAACCAGGGCTACGAGCAGTACTTC. It yields the protein CAPVNQGYEQYF. The rearrangement uses TRBV19 and TRBJ2-7, with D possibly TRBD1 on 5 matching bases. The germline CDR1 and CDR2 sequences are LNHDA and SQIVND (reference sequence). The CDR3 is 12 residues long. The ends were cut back, 11 bases at V and 3 bases at J, with 14 bases in the middle.